This T cell receptor beta chain was recovered during a study of blood T cell repertoires in COVID-19. At the level of the study: In each case, the material was cDNA or gDNA derived from T cells, B-cell-depleted T cells, or PBMCs.

In the source study's methods: Quantification of nucleated cells was approximated via reference gene primer amplification. This table comes from immunoSEQ multiplex PCR, and its TCRdb copy is limited to in-frame clones, with some not included. D and trimming come from the DNA, and the V and J calls and clone size come from that table. The data hold around 95,000 clones, with almost 80% observed a single time. After removal of 7 bases from V and 2 bases from J, the junction contained 5 bases not matched to a gene. Per germline, CDR1 SGHNT and CDR2 YYREEE (reference sequence). The CDR3 contains 16 residues.

The TCR was taken from a woman between 65 and 79 years old with acute or convalescent COVID-19. V and J are TRBV5-4 and TRBJ1-6; 11 positions agree with TRBD1. The specimen sequenced was peripheral blood. The CDR3 loop reads CASSRDRGAYNSPLHF. DNA for the CDR3: TGTGCCAGCTCCAGGGACAGGGGGGCCTATAATTCACCCCTCCACTTT. The whole variable domain, remainder taken from reference TRBV5-4 and TRBJ1-6, is ETGVTQSPTHLIKTRGQQVTLRCSSQSGHNTVSWYQQALGQGPQFIFQYYREEENGRGNFPPRFSGLQFPNYSSELNVNALELDDSALYLCASSRDRGAYNSPLHFGNGTRLTVT.